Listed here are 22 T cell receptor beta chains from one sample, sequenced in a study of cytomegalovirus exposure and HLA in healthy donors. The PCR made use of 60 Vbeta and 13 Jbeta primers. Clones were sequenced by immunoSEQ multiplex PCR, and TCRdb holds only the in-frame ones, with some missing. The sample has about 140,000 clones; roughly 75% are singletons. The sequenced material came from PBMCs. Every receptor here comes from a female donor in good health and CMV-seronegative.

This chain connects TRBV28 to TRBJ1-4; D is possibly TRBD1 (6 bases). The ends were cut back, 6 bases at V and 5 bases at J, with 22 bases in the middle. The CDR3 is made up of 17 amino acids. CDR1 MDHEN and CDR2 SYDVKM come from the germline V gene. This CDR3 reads CASSPMRYGDKNEKLFF. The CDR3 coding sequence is TGTGCCAGCAGCCCAATGCGGTATGGGGACAAAAATGAAAAACTGTTTTTT.

This CDR3 reads CASSPIQDTQYF. CDR3 DNA: TGTGCCAGCAGCCCGATCCAGGATACGCAGTATTTT. The rearrangement joins TRBV2 to TRBJ2-3; D call uncertain. The CDR3 loop spans 12 amino acids. With 6 bases removed from V and 6 bases from J, the gap between germline ends came to 10 bases. Germline CDR1 reads SNHLY; CDR2 reads FYNNEI.

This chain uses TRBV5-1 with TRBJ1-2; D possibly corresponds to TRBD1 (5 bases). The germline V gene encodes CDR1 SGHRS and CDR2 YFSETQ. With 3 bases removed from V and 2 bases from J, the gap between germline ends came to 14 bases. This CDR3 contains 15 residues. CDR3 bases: TGCGCCAGCAGCTATACCGGGACTTCGAACTATGGCTACACCTTC. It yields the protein CASSYTGTSNYGYTF.

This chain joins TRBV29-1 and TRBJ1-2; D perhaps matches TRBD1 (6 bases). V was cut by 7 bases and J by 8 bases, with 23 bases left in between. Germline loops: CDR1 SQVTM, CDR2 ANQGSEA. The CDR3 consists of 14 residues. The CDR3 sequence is CSATPGARGGGYTF. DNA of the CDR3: TGCAGCGCGACTCCGGGGGCGCGGGGAGGGGGCTACACCTTC.

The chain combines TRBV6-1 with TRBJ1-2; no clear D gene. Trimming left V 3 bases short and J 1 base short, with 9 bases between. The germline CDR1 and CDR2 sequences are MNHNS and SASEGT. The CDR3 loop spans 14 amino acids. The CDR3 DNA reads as TGTGCCAGCAGTGAGACAAGGCTTAACTATGGCTACACCTTC. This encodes CASSETRLNYGYTF.

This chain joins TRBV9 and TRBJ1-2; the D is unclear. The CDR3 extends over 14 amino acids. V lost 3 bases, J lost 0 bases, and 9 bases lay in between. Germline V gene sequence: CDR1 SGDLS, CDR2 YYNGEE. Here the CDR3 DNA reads TGTGCCAGCAGCGGTACTAGCTCTAACTATGGCTACACCTTC. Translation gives CASSGTSSNYGYTF.

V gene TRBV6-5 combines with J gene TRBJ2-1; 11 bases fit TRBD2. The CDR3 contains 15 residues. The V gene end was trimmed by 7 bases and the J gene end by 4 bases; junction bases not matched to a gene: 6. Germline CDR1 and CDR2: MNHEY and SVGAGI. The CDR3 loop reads CASTVTSGGYNEQFF. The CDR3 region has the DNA TGTGCCAGCACGGTAACTAGCGGGGGTTACAATGAGCAGTTCTTC.

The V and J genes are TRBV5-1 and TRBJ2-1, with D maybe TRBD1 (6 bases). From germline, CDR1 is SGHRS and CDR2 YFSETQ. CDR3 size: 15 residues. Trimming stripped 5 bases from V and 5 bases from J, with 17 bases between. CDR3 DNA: TGCGCCAGCAGTAGACCTTCGGGACAAAACAATGAGCAGTTCTTC. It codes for CASSRPSGQNNEQFF.

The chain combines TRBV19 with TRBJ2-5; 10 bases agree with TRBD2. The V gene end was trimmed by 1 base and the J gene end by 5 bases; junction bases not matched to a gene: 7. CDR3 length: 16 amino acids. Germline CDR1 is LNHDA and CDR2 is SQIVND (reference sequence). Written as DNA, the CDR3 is TGTGCCAGTAGTATAGGTTGGGCTAGCGGGAGTGAGACCCAGTACTTC. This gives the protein CASSIGWASGSETQYF.

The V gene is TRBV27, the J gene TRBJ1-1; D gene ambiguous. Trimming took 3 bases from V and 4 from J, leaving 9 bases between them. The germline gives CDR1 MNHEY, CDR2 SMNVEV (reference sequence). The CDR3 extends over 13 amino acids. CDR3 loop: CASSFGMFTEAFF. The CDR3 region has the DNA TGTGCCAGCAGTTTCGGGATGTTCACTGAAGCTTTCTTT.

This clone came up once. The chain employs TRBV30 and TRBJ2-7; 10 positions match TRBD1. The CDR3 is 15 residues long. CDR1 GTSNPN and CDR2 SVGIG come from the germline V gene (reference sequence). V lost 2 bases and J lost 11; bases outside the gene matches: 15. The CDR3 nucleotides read TGTGCCTGGAGTATCGGCGGGACAGGGGTCTTGCAGGAGTACTTC. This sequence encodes CAWSIGGTGVLQEYF.

The CDR3, as DNA: TGTGCCAGCTCACCAAGGTCACAGGTTAATGAAAAACTGTTTTTT. Translated: CASSPRSQVNEKLFF. The chain joins TRBV18 to TRBJ1-4; D perhaps matches TRBD1 (5 bases). In germline, CDR1 is KGHSH, CDR2 LQKENI. V lost 2 bases, J lost 4 bases, and 11 bases lay in between. This CDR3 comprises 15 residues. Variable domain in full (rest from reference TRBV18 and TRBJ1-4): NAGVMQNPRHLVRRRGQEARLRCSPMKGHSHVYWYRQLPEEGLKFMVYLQKENIIDESGMPKERFSAEFPKEGPSILRIQQVVRGDSAAYFCASSPRSQVNEKLFFGSGTQLSVL.

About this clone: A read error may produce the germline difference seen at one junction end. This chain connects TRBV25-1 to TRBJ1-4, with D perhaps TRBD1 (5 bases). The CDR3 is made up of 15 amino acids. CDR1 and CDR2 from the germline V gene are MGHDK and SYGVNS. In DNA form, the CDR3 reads TGTGCCAGCAGTGACCCAGGGCTACCCGGTGAAAAACCGTTTTTT. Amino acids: CASSDPGLPGEKPFF.

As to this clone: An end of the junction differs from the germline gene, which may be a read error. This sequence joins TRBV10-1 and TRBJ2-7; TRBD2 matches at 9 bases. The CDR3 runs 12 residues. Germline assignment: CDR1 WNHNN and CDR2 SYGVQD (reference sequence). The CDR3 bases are TGCGCCAGCAGAAACCCGGGACTAGCCCGTCAGTTC. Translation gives CASRNPGLARQF.

As DNA, the CDR3 is TGTGCCGGGGACAGGGATAATTCACCCCTCCACTTT. This codes for CAGDRDNSPLHF. This chain connects TRBV30 to TRBJ1-6; 9 bases align to TRBD1. The germline CDR1 and CDR2 sequences are GTSNPN and SVGIG (reference sequence). The ends lost 8 bases at V and 5 bases at J; junction bases unmatched: 1. CDR3 length: 12 residues.

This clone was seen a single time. In DNA form, the CDR3 reads TGCGCCAGCAGCTTAGACAGCGCTAATTCACCCCTCCACTTT. Amino acid sequence: CASSLDSANSPLHF. This chain uses TRBV5-1 with TRBJ1-6; D may be TRBD1 (5 bases). Germline CDR1 and CDR2: SGHRS and YFSETQ. The CDR3 runs to 14 residues. V was clipped by 2 bases and J by 6 bases, with 9 bases between them.

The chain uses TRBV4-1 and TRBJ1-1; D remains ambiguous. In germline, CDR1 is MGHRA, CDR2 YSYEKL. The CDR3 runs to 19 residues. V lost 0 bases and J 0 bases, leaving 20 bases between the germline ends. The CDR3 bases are TGCGCCAGCAGCCAAGATCGGAGGGAGGGAGGGATCATGAACACTGAAGCTTTCTTT. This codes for CASSQDRREGGIMNTEAFF.

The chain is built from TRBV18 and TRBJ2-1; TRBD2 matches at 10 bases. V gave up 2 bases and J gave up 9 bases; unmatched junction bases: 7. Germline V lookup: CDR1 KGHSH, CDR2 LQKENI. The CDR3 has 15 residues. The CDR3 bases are TGTGCCAGCTCACCAAAAAGCGGGGGGGCGAGTGAGCAGTTCTTC. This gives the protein CASSPKSGGASEQFF.

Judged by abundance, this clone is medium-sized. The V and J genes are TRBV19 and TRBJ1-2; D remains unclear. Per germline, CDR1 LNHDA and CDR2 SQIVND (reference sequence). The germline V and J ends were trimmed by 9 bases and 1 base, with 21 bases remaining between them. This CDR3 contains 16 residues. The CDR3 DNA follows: TGTGCCAGCACCGGCGGACTGACCCTCTATAACTATGGCTACACCTTC. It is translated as CASTGGLTLYNYGYTF. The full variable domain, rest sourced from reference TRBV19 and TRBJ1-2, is DGGITQSPKYLFRKEGQNVTLSCEQNLNHDAMYWYRQDPGQGLRLIYYSQIVNDFQKGDIAEGYSVSREKKESFPLTVTSAQKNPTAFYLCASTGGLTLYNYGYTFGSGTRLTVV.

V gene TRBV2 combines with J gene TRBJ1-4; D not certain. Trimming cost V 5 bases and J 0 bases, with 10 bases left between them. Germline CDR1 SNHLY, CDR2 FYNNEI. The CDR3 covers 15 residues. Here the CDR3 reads CASSLLRATNEKLFF. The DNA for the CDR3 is TGTGCCAGCAGTCTCCTCCGGGCAACTAATGAAAAACTGTTTTTT.

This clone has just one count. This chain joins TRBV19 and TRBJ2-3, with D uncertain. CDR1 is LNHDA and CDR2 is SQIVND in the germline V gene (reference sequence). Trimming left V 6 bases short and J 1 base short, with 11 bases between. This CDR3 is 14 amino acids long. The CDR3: CASRLIGGTDTQYF. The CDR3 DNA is TGTGCCAGTAGACTCATCGGAGGCACAGATACGCAGTATTTT.

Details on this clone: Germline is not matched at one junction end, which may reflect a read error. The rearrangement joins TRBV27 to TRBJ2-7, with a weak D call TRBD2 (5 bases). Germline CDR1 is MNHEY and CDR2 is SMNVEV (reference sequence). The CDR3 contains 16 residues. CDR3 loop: CASSLFPTRQRGEQYF. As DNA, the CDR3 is TGTGCCAGCAGCTTATTTCCCACCCGGCAACGAGGGGAGCAGTACTTC.